These T cell receptor beta chains were read from a single sample in a study of blood T cells in healthy people across ages. Using its own MiXCR run on the 5' RACE reads, TCRdb lists one record per CDR3 protein. The profile shows hundreds of thousands of distinct CDR3 sequences, roughly 60% of them singletons. Specimen: blood. The source of these receptors is a man aged 25 to 40 in good health. The conserved cysteine and the conserved F or W are not part of the CDR3 here. The size entry is marked missing in some rows and otherwise reads once, few, many or a size class.

CDR3aa: ASSEVAGPETQY
v_gene: TRBV2
j_gene: TRBJ2-5
abundance: NA

CDR3aa: ASSSTKGLFYEQY
v_gene: TRBV13
j_gene: TRBJ2-7
abundance: once

CDR3aa: ASSSVKGDTQY
v_gene: TRBV21-1
j_gene: TRBJ2-3
abundance: NA

CDR3aa: SARLASAEQF
v_gene: TRBV29-1
j_gene: TRBJ2-1
abundance: once

CDR3aa: ASSRGQVIMGYT
v_gene: TRBV7-9
j_gene: TRBJ1-2
abundance: NA

CDR3aa: ASSPAGGPTEQF
v_gene: TRBV7-9
j_gene: TRBJ2-1
abundance: NA

CDR3aa: ASSQVVYNEQF
v_gene: TRBV4-1
j_gene: TRBJ2-1
abundance: NA

CDR3aa: ASSSFWGAGSDTEAF
v_gene: TRBV27
j_gene: TRBJ1-1
abundance: NA

CDR3aa: ASSWALGDDEQF
v_gene: TRBV5-1
j_gene: TRBJ2-1
abundance: NA

CDR3aa: ASSLEDGNEQF
v_gene: TRBV13
j_gene: TRBJ2-1
abundance: once

CDR3aa: ASSWDISYEQY
v_gene: TRBV6-5
j_gene: TRBJ2-7
abundance: NA

CDR3aa: AWRRLAQDTQY
v_gene: TRBV30
j_gene: TRBJ2-3
abundance: NA

CDR3aa: ASSQRRENSPLH
v_gene: TRBV4-2
j_gene: TRBJ1-6
abundance: once

CDR3aa: ASSRTYQETQY
v_gene: TRBV5-1
j_gene: TRBJ2-5
abundance: many

CDR3aa: ASSLVDYGTGDTNYGYT
v_gene: TRBV7-2
j_gene: TRBJ1-2
abundance: few

CDR3aa: SATLLRGRTQETQY
v_gene: TRBV20-1
j_gene: TRBJ2-5
abundance: few

CDR3aa: ASKSRDPKYTDTQY
v_gene: TRBV6-6
j_gene: TRBJ2-3
abundance: NA

CDR3aa: SVEGAGGSYNEQF
v_gene: TRBV29-1
j_gene: TRBJ2-1
abundance: NA

CDR3aa: ASSGQGLWEQY
v_gene: TRBV28
j_gene: TRBJ2-5
abundance: NA

CDR3aa: ASARLGETQY
v_gene: TRBV6-5
j_gene: TRBJ2-5
abundance: NA

CDR3aa: ASSYSRATKTQY
v_gene: TRBV6-5
j_gene: TRBJ2-5
abundance: NA

CDR3aa: ASRPPQANTEAF
v_gene: TRBV4-2
j_gene: TRBJ1-1
abundance: few